Listed below are T cell receptor beta chains from one sample, sequenced in a study of T cells in Graves' hyperthyroidism and ophthalmopathy. TCRdb re-called the multiplex PCR reads with MiXCR, one entry per CDR3 protein. This repertoire shows over 200,000 distinct CDR3 sequences, approximately 20% found once; its top ten account for 35% to 50%. What was sequenced was blood. These receptors all come from a man between 40 and 49 years old with Graves' hyperthyroidism. Both conserved end residues are part of each CDR3. Fields, in order: clone size, V gene, D gene, J gene, CDR3 protein, CDR3 DNA. The D gene is left open where the match is weak. Expanded clones are given a class, and other clones once, few, many or no size at all.

many	TRBV27	-	TRBJ1-2	CASSKTGNYGYTF	TGTGCCAGCAGTAAAACAGGGAACTATGGCTACACCTTC
-	TRBV19	TRBD2	TRBJ2-5	CASSIGAGGRETQYF	TGTGCCAGTAGTATAGGAGCGGGGGGGCGGGAGACCCAGTACTTC
many	TRBV5-6	-	TRBJ2-1	CASSFSAGSYNEQFF	TGTGCCAGCAGCTTCTCTGCAGGGTCGTACAATGAGCAGTTCTTC
many	TRBV20-1	TRBD2	TRBJ2-2	CSARVAGGGRTGELFF	TGCAGTGCTAGAGTAGCGGGGGGGGGGCGGACCGGGGAGCTGTTTTTT
few	TRBV10-3	-	TRBJ2-6	CAISAFGDQSGANVLTF	TGTGCCATCAGTGCATTCGGGGATCAATCTGGGGCCAACGTCCTGACTTTC
many	TRBV3-1	-	TRBJ1-6	CASSVDSYNSPLHF	TGTGCCAGCAGCGTGGACAGCTATAATTCACCCCTCCACTTT
-	TRBV7-9	-	TRBJ1-4	CASSLTTSTNEKLFF	TGTGCCAGCAGCTTAACCACCTCAACTAATGAAAAACTGTTTTTT
few	TRBV5-5	-	TRBJ1-2	CASSLTGQKWSYGYTF	TGTGCCAGCAGCTTAACCGGACAGAAATGGTCCTATGGCTACACCTTC
many	TRBV28	-	TRBJ2-5	CASRPRAGPETQYF	TGTGCCAGCAGGCCACGGGCGGGGCCAGAGACCCAGTACTTC
-	TRBV24-1	-	TRBJ1-2	CATSDRGRYGYTF	TGTGCCACCAGTGATAGGGGTCGGTATGGCTACACCTTC
many	TRBV5-1	-	TRBJ1-4	CASSLSNDHGNEKLFF	TGCGCCAGCAGCTTGTCCAACGATCACGGTAATGAAAAACTGTTTTTT
many	TRBV11-2	-	TRBJ2-7	CASSLGRLSYEQYF	TGTGCCAGCAGCTTAGGCAGACTATCCTACGAGCAGTACTTC
-	TRBV7-2	-	TRBJ2-5	CASSSPGYQETQYF	TGTGCCAGCAGCTCGCCGGGGTACCAAGAGACCCAGTACTTC
few	TRBV19	TRBD2	TRBJ2-4	CASSTRGGVTIQYF	TGTGCCAGTAGTACCCGGGGAGGGGTGACCATTCAGTACTTC
many	TRBV28	TRBD1	TRBJ1-6	CASSSNRGLDSPLHF	TGTGCCAGCAGTTCCAACAGGGGACTGGATTCACCCCTCCACTTT
many	TRBV6-5	TRBD1	TRBJ1-2	CASSYFRGSYGYTF	TGTGCCAGCAGTTACTTCAGGGGGAGCTATGGCTACACCTTC
-	TRBV4-3	TRBD1	TRBJ1-4	CASSQHTGTGVEKLFF	TGCGCCAGCAGCCAGCATACCGGGACAGGGGTTGAAAAACTGTTTTTT
many	TRBV2	TRBD1	TRBJ2-2	CASNKLTGETGELFF	TGTGCCAGCAACAAACTGACAGGGGAAACCGGGGAGCTGTTTTTT
-	TRBV20-1	-	TRBJ1-1	CSATTGLNTGAFF	TGCAGTGCTACTACAGGGTTGAACACTGGAGCTTTCTTT
many	TRBV2	-	TRBJ1-2	CASTRLYGYTF	TGTGCCAGCACCCGCTTATATGGCTACACCTTC
few	TRBV2	-	TRBJ2-4	CASSESSVKNIQYF	TGTGCCAGCAGTGAGTCGTCAGTGAAAAACATTCAGTACTTC
many	TRBV10-3	-	TRBJ2-5	CAISESTGLETQYF	TGTGCCATCAGTGAGTCTACTGGCTTAGAGACCCAGTACTTC
many	TRBV5-8	TRBD1	TRBJ1-1	CASSFTGGNTEAFF	TGTGCCAGCAGCTTTACAGGGGGCAACACTGAAGCTTTCTTT
many	TRBV7-3	TRBD2	TRBJ2-7	CASSPGGGAREQYF	TGTGCCAGCAGCCCAGGCGGGGGGGCCAGGGAGCAGTACTTC
few	TRBV6-1	TRBD1	TRBJ1-4	CASSPGRGGEKLFF	TGTGCCAGCAGCCCCGGCAGGGGGGGTGAAAAACTGTTTTTT
many	TRBV24-1	TRBD1	TRBJ2-1	CATSDFRHGQGAYEQFF	TGTGCCACCAGTGATTTCCGGCACGGACAGGGGGCCTATGAGCAGTTCTTC
many	TRBV20-1	-	TRBJ2-4	CSASSLAKNIQYF	TGCAGTGCTAGTAGCCTAGCCAAAAACATTCAGTACTTC
many	TRBV5-6	TRBD2	TRBJ2-1	CASSPGTSGYNEQFF	TGTGCCAGCAGCCCCGGGACTAGCGGGTACAATGAGCAGTTCTTC
-	TRBV20-1	-	TRBJ2-3	CSALSRLTDTQYF	TGCAGTGCCCTAAGCCGACTCACAGATACGCAGTATTTT
-	TRBV7-9	TRBD2	TRBJ2-1	CASSPRTSGRASNEQFF	TGTGCCAGCAGCCCCAGGACTAGCGGGAGGGCCAGCAATGAGCAGTTCTTC
many	TRBV5-1	-	TRBJ1-1	CASNPGAMNTEAFF	TGCGCCAGCAATCCAGGGGCGATGAACACTGAAGCTTTCTTT
many	TRBV28	-	TRBJ1-6	CASRGSYNSPLHF	TGTGCCAGCAGGGGCTCCTATAATTCACCCCTCCACTTT
many	TRBV28	-	TRBJ1-5	CASSLIQGRPPQHF	TGTGCCAGCAGTTTAATCCAGGGAAGGCCGCCCCAGCATTTT
many	TRBV13	-	TRBJ1-1	CASSLRRRGRTEAFF	TGTGCCAGCAGCCTCCGGAGGCGGGGTCGGACTGAAGCTTTCTTT
-	TRBV3-1	TRBD1	TRBJ2-2	CASSRRDRGTGELFF	TGTGCCAGCAGCCGTCGGGACAGGGGTACCGGGGAGCTGTTTTTT
many	TRBV2	TRBD1	TRBJ1-5	CASREGQGDSNQPQHF	TGTGCCAGCAGAGAAGGACAGGGCGATAGCAATCAGCCCCAGCATTTT
many	TRBV10-3	TRBD1	TRBJ1-1	CAISESMMQGAVTEAFF	TGTGCCATCAGTGAGTCGATGATGCAGGGGGCCGTCACTGAAGCTTTCTTT
many	TRBV18	TRBD1	TRBJ1-2	CASSPSGQGGSIYGYTF	TGTGCCAGCTCACCTTCGGGACAGGGAGGGTCAATCTATGGCTACACCTTC
-	TRBV13	-	TRBJ2-7	CASSSQRVSPGKQYF	TGTGCCAGCAGCTCCCAAAGGGTTTCACCTGGGAAGCAGTACTTC
-	TRBV6-1	TRBD2	TRBJ2-1	CASTPRGGNNEQFF	TGTGCCAGCACCCCCCGCGGGGGAAACAATGAGCAGTTCTTC
few	TRBV6-1	TRBD2	TRBJ2-5	CASSRTTPGGEGQETQYF	TGTGCCAGCAGTCGGACGACCCCCGGGGGGGAGGGCCAAGAGACCCAGTACTTC
-	TRBV18	-	TRBJ2-1	CASSGVLDEQFF	TGTGCCAGCTCGGGGGTTTTGGATGAGCAGTTCTTC
-	TRBV7-3	-	TRBJ1-4	CASRGEGFEKLFF	TGTGCCAGCAGGGGGGAGGGATTTGAAAAACTGTTTTTT
many	TRBV27	TRBD2	TRBJ2-3	CASSKNTGGPSTDTQYF	TGTGCCAGCAGTAAAAACACGGGGGGGCCTAGCACAGATACGCAGTATTTT
few	TRBV27	-	TRBJ2-2	CASSLSFGGTGELFF	TGTGCCAGCAGTTTATCTTTCGGAGGCACCGGGGAGCTGTTTTTT
many	TRBV13	-	TRBJ1-1	CASSLYRRTNTEAFF	TGTGCCAGCAGCTTATACAGGAGGACGAACACTGAAGCTTTCTTT
-	TRBV19	-	TRBJ1-5	CASSIITTGNQPQHF	TGTGCCAGTAGTATAATCACAACGGGTAATCAGCCCCAGCATTTT
few	TRBV5-1	TRBD1	TRBJ2-3	CASSFGDRGDTQYF	TGCGCCAGCAGCTTCGGGGACAGGGGAGATACGCAGTATTTT
few	TRBV10-3	-	TRBJ2-7	CAISESTPSYEQYF	TGTGCCATCAGTGAGTCGACTCCGAGCTACGAGCAGTACTTC
-	TRBV5-1	-	TRBJ2-2	CASSLELLTGELFF	TGCGCCAGCAGCTTGGAACTGCTCACCGGGGAGCTGTTTTTT
many	TRBV28	-	TRBJ2-2	CASSLVGTGELFF	TGTGCCAGCAGTTTGGTGGGCACCGGGGAGCTGTTTTTT
many	TRBV20-1	-	TRBJ1-1	CSAFPPAWNTEAFF	TGCAGTGCTTTCCCTCCGGCGTGGAACACTGAAGCTTTCTTT